The 27 T cell receptor beta chains below all came from one sample that was sequenced in a study of regulatory T cells in long-lasting Graves disease. The time point: persistent/refractory GD, antithyroid drugs over 5 years with positive TRAb. Preparation of the TCR library used RNA extracted from PBMCs. Combining iRepertoire HTBI primers with Arm-PCR of CDR3 regions, the authors built TCR beta libraries. TCRdb independently ran MiXCR on the multiplex PCR reads; one entry per CDR3 protein. The data show roughly 400,000 distinct CDR3 sequences, approximately 22% seen once. This sample comprised peripheral blood mononuclear cells (PBMCs), obtained when the disease was refractory, from a patient treated with antithyroid drugs. These receptor sequences come from a female donor with Graves disease.

This clonotype was counted between two and nine times. The chain has TRBV18 and TRBJ1-2; TRBD1 matches 7 bases. V dropped 2 bases and J dropped 4; count of bases not matched to a gene: 7. The CDR3 has 15 amino acids. CDR1 and CDR2 (germline): KGHSH, LQKENI. This CDR3 is CASSPGGGETYGYTF. CDR3 nucleotide sequence: TGTGCCAGCTCACCAGGAGGGGGCGAGACCTATGGCTACACCTTC.

This clonotype has a count of ten or more. This chain connects TRBV12-3 or TRBV12-4 to TRBJ1-1, with D tentatively TRBD1 (5 bases). The CDR3 loop spans 11 amino acids. V was pared by 6 bases and J by 11 bases, with 13 bases between. The CDR3 reads CASRVGGRAFF. CDR3 bases: TGTGCCAGCAGGGTGGGGGGTCGCGCTTTCTTT.

This clonotype came up a few times. The chain combines TRBV27 with TRBJ2-1; TRBD2 aligns across 11 bases. Germline V gene data show CDR1 as MNHEY and CDR2 as SMNVEV (reference sequence). The V segment lost 4 bases and the J segment 6 bases; nucleotides outside the gene matches: 5. The CDR3 consists of 15 residues. The CDR3 protein is CASSSLAGVGNEQFF. In nucleotides, the CDR3 is TGTGCCAGCAGTTCACTAGCGGGAGTGGGCAATGAGCAGTTCTTC.

The chain employs TRBV6-1 and TRBJ2-7; D is uncertain. Germline V gene sequence: CDR1 MNHNS, CDR2 SASEGT. The CDR3 is 13 amino acids. V lost 5 bases and J 2 bases, leaving 10 bases between the germline ends. This chain's CDR3 is CASSTDPAYEQYF. The DNA of the CDR3 is TGTGCCAGCAGTACCGACCCAGCCTACGAGCAGTACTTC.

This clonotype has at least ten counts. This chain joins TRBV6-1 and TRBJ1-2; 9 nucleotides agree with TRBD1. Germline loops: CDR1 MNHNS, CDR2 SASEGT. The CDR3 sequence is 16 residues long. Trimming removed 2 bases from V and 2 bases from J; junction bases left unmatched: 6. The CDR3: CASSERPGTGNYGYTF. The DNA for the CDR3 is TGTGCCAGCAGTGAACGTCCCGGGACAGGGAACTATGGCTACACCTTC.

The V gene is TRBV11-2, the J gene TRBJ2-2; perhaps D is TRBD1 or TRBD2 (5 bases each). The V gene lost 0 bases and the J gene lost 6 bases, with 17 bases spanning the gap. Looked up from germline, CDR1 is SGHAT and CDR2 is FQNNGV. CDR3 length: 17 residues. The CDR3 protein is CASSLDLPGRGAGELFF. The CDR3 DNA is TGTGCCAGCAGCTTAGATCTGCCAGGCAGAGGGGCCGGGGAGCTGTTTTTT. The full variable domain, completed using reference TRBV11-2 and TRBJ2-2, is EAGVAQSPRYKIIEKRQSVAFWCNPISGHATLYWYQQILGQGPKLLIQFQNNGVVDDSQLPKDRFSAERLKGVDSTLKIQPAKLEDSAVYLCASSLDLPGRGAGELFFGEGSRLTVL.

This clonotype was picked up a small number of times. At one end, the junction sequence differs from germline, possibly due to a read error. The rearrangement uses TRBV11-2 and TRBJ2-7, with D possibly being TRBD1 or TRBD2 (5 bases each). The germline gives CDR1 SGHAT, CDR2 FQNNGV. There are 15 residues in the CDR3. In DNA form, the CDR3 reads TGCGCCAGCAGCCAAGCCGGCTTGGGGGTAGACGAGCAGTACTTC. Protein: CASSQAGLGVDEQYF.

This clonotype was detected only a few times. The chain couples TRBV20-1 to TRBJ2-2; possibly TRBD1 for D (6 bases). The CDR3 length is 15 residues. The germline V and J ends were trimmed by 5 bases and 0 bases, with 13 bases remaining between them. Germline assignment: CDR1 DFQATT and CDR2 SNEGSKA (reference sequence). CDR3 sequence (DNA): TGCAGTGCTTATGGACAGCCCTCGAACACCGGGGAGCTGTTTTTT. Protein product: CSAYGQPSNTGELFF.

The table lists this clonotype with many counts. The V gene is TRBV20-1, the J gene TRBJ2-7; 11 bases agree with TRBD2. The CDR3 runs 12 residues. Trimming took 6 bases from V and 4 from J; bases not matched to a gene: 2. Germline V gene data show CDR1 as DFQATT and CDR2 as SNEGSKA (reference sequence). The CDR3: CSAVAGGYEQYF. CDR3 coding DNA: TGCAGTGCAGTAGCGGGAGGGTACGAGCAGTACTTC.

A few counts support this clonotype. The rearrangement uses TRBV2 and TRBJ2-3, with a tentative D call TRBD2 (5 bases). Germline V gene lookup returns CDR1 SNHLY and CDR2 FYNNEI. The CDR3 is 13 residues long. Trimming pared 8 bases from V and 4 bases from J, leaving 13 bases between. CDR3 bases: TGTGCCAGCCCAAGGAAAGCGGCAGATACGCAGTATTTT. It encodes CASPRKAADTQYF.

The sample holds many counts of this clonotype. The chain employs TRBV18 and TRBJ2-5; tentatively, D is TRBD2 (5 bases). Trimming left V 5 bases short and J 2 bases short, with 15 bases between. Looked up from germline, CDR1 is KGHSH and CDR2 is LQKENI. The CDR3 sequence is 15 residues long. The CDR3 coding sequence is TGTGCCAGCTCATATCCTGGAACTAGACAAGAGACCCAGTACTTC. Its protein product is CASSYPGTRQETQYF. Using reference TRBV18 and TRBJ2-5 for the parts outside the CDR3, the full variable domain is NAGVMQNPRHLVRRRGQEARLRCSPMKGHSHVYWYRQLPEEGLKFMVYLQKENIIDESGMPKERFSAEFPKEGPSILRIQQVVRGDSAAYFCASSYPGTRQETQYFGPGTRLLVL.

This clonotype has a count of ten or more. The V call is TRBV12-3 or TRBV12-4, the J call TRBJ2-1, with D unresolved. Trimming pared 2 bases from V and 5 bases from J, leaving 7 bases between. CDR3 length: 13 amino acids. DNA of the CDR3: TGTGCCAGCAGTTTAAGAACTAACAATGAGCAGTTCTTC. Encoded protein: CASSLRTNNEQFF.

This clonotype has at least ten counts. The V and J genes are TRBV9 and TRBJ2-5, with unresolved D. The germline V and J ends were trimmed by 0 bases and 0 bases, with 6 bases remaining between them. The CDR3 runs to 14 residues. Germline lookup yields CDR1 SGDLS and CDR2 YYNGEE. In DNA, the CDR3 is TGTGCCAGCAGCGTAGCTCTAAACCAAGAGACCCAGTACTTC. Residues: CASSVALNQETQYF.

CDR3 region: CASSQAPGSNQPQHF. The DNA for the CDR3 is TGCGCCAGCAGCCAAGCTCCAGGGAGCAATCAGCCCCAGCATTTT. The rearrangement joins TRBV4-1 to TRBJ1-5; TRBD1 might be the D (5 bases). The CDR3 runs 15 residues. The ends were cut back, 1 base at V and 1 base at J, with 8 bases in the middle. Germline V gene lookup returns CDR1 MGHRA and CDR2 YSYEKL.

This clonotype was seen repeatedly, ten times or more. The chain uses TRBV7-9 and TRBJ1-5; 7 nucleotides match TRBD1. This CDR3 has 14 residues. J was trimmed by 4 bases and V by 3 bases; bases with no gene match: 3. Germline V gives CDR1 SEHNR, CDR2 FQNEAQ (reference sequence). The CDR3 loop reads CASSLAGGNQPQHF. The CDR3 coding sequence is TGTGCCAGCAGCTTGGCAGGGGGAAATCAGCCCCAGCATTTT.

In its sample, this clonotype was seen many times. This rearrangement joins TRBV2 to TRBJ1-2; no definite D call. The germline V gene has CDR1 SNHLY and CDR2 FYNNEI. Between the trimmed V and J ends, which lost 1 base and 5 bases, there was a span of 8 bases. CDR3 length equals 13 residues. CDR3 sequence reads: CASSEGGVYGYTF. The CDR3 DNA reads TGTGCCAGCAGTGAAGGTGGAGTTTATGGCTACACCTTC. Full variable domain (missing parts from reference TRBV2 and TRBJ1-2): EPEVTQTPSHQVTQMGQEVILRCVPISNHLYFYWYRQILGQKVEFLVSFYNNEISEKSEIFDDQFSVERPDGSNFTLKIRSTKLEDSAMYFCASSEGGVYGYTFGSGTRLTVV.

This clonotype was picked up many times. This rearrangement joins TRBV15 to TRBJ1-6; 7 bases map to TRBD1. V gave up 0 bases and J gave up 5 bases; unmatched junction bases: 1. The CDR3 consists of 15 residues. The germline gives CDR1 LNHNV, CDR2 YYDKDF (reference sequence). In nucleotides, the CDR3 is TGTGCCACCAGCAGAGATGGGACAGATAATTCACCCCTCCACTTT. Translated: CATSRDGTDNSPLHF. Full variable domain (rest looked up from reference TRBV15 and TRBJ1-6): DAMVIQNPRYQVTQFGKPVTLSCSQTLNHNVMYWYQQKSSQAPKLLFHYYDKDFNNEADTPDNFQSRRPNTSFCFLDIRSPGLGDTAMYLCATSRDGTDNSPLHFGNGTRLTVT.

This sequence joins TRBV19 and TRBJ2-1; 8 nucleotides match TRBD2. Looked up from germline, CDR1 is LNHDA and CDR2 is SQIVND (reference sequence). The CDR3 runs 16 residues. Trimming took 4 bases from V and 3 from J; bases not matched to a gene: 8. The CDR3 nucleotides read TGTGCCAGTAGTAGTTATAGCGGGAAGATCTACAATGAGCAGTTCTTC. It encodes CASSSYSGKIYNEQFF.

This clonotype has only a few counts. The gene calls are TRBV5-1 and TRBJ1-3; tentatively, D is TRBD1 (6 bases). This CDR3 is built from 15 residues. V was shortened by 4 bases and J by 2 bases, with 13 bases between the two germline ends. CDR1 SGHRS and CDR2 YFSETQ come from the germline V gene. DNA for the CDR3: TGCGCCAGCAGCACTGATGCAGGGGCTGGAAACACCATATATTTT. This translates into CASSTDAGAGNTIYF.

This chain uses TRBV20-1 with TRBJ2-1; 11 bases are a match to TRBD2. Germline V gene lookup returns CDR1 DFQATT and CDR2 SNEGSKA (reference sequence). The CDR3 loop spans 14 amino acids. V gave up 7 bases and J gave up 6 bases; unmatched junction bases: 8. CDR3 in DNA: TGCAGTGGATTAGCTAGCGGGAGGCTCAATGAGCAGTTCTTC. Translated: CSGLASGRLNEQFF.

This clonotype was counted a few times. The V call is TRBV5-6, the J call TRBJ2-1; 8 bases agree with TRBD2. The CDR3 has 16 amino acids. V lost 0 bases and J lost 4; bases outside the gene matches: 6. Germline CDR1 SGHDT, CDR2 YYEEEE. CDR3 amino acids: CASSLGMAGGYNEQFF. The CDR3 nucleotides read TGTGCCAGCAGCTTGGGGATGGCGGGAGGTTACAATGAGCAGTTCTTC.

This clonotype was found many times. The rearrangement joins TRBV20-1 to TRBJ2-5; D is perhaps TRBD2 (5 bases). Trimming pared 0 bases from V and 3 bases from J, leaving 17 bases between. CDR1 is DFQATT and CDR2 is SNEGSKA in the germline V gene (reference sequence). The length of the CDR3 is 16 residues. As DNA, the CDR3 is TGCAGTGCTAGAGACCCCCAGGCGGGCGGCGAAGAGACCCAGTACTTC. Amino acid sequence: CSARDPQAGGEETQYF.

The chain combines TRBV6-1 with TRBJ2-2; D unresolved. V lost 6 bases and J lost 6, with 5 bases in between. This CDR3 spans 11 amino acids. The germline V gene has CDR1 MNHNS and CDR2 SASEGT. Here the CDR3 reads CASRSAGELFF. Here the CDR3 DNA reads TGTGCCAGCAGATCTGCCGGGGAGCTGTTTTTT.

This clonotype was found a few times. This rearrangement joins TRBV6-1 to TRBJ2-2; D remains ambiguous. CDR1 is MNHNS, CDR2 SASEGT, per germline. This CDR3 has 16 residues. V lost 0 bases to trimming and J lost 4 bases, with 12 bases between them. The CDR3 region is CASSEAVAEPTGELFF. CDR3 in DNA: TGTGCCAGCAGTGAAGCGGTCGCGGAGCCCACCGGGGAGCTGTTTTTT.

This clonotype was seen only a few times. This chain joins TRBV19 and TRBJ1-2; no definite D call. The ends were cut back, 3 bases at V and 8 bases at J, with 13 bases in the middle. CDR3 length equals 13 residues. Germline V gene sequence: CDR1 LNHDA, CDR2 SQIVND (reference sequence). In DNA, the CDR3 is TGTGCCAGTAGTATCGGCCAGTTGGGCGGCTACACCTTC. Its translation is CASSIGQLGGYTF.

The chain recombines TRBV6-1 with TRBJ2-1; 11 bases align to TRBD2. The length of the CDR3 is 16 residues. Germline CDR1 and CDR2: MNHNS and SASEGT. The ends lost 5 bases at V and 3 bases at J; junction bases unmatched: 6. The CDR3 coding sequence is TGTGCCAGCAGTATCCATAGCGGGAGGGACTACAATGAGCAGTTCTTC. Translation gives CASSIHSGRDYNEQFF.

The chain is built from TRBV6-1 and TRBJ2-3; D is uncertain. This CDR3 has 15 residues. Trimming left V 1 base short and J 0 bases short, with 8 bases between. Per the germline V gene, CDR1 is MNHNS and CDR2 is SASEGT. CDR3 bases: TGTGCCAGCAGTGAAGGAGACGATAGCACAGATACGCAGTATTTT. Protein: CASSEGDDSTDTQYF.